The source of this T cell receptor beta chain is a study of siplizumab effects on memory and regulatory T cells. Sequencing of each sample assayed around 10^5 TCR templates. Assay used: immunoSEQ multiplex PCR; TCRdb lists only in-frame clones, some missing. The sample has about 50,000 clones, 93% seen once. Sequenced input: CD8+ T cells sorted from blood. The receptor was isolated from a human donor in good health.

The CDR3: CASSFGGEAEAFF. CDR3 coding DNA: TGTGCCAGCAGTTTTGGGGGTGAAGCTGAAGCTTTCTTT. The chain carries TRBV28 and TRBJ1-1; perhaps TRBD1 as D (5 bases). The V gene lost 3 bases and the J gene lost 6 bases, with 11 bases spanning the gap. The CDR3 runs 13 residues. Germline V gene lookup returns CDR1 MDHEN and CDR2 SYDVKM.